The TCR beta chain under discussion was sequenced for a study of blood T cell repertoires in COVID-19. In this sample, this clone turned up a few times. TCRdb's copy holds only in-frame clones and misses some; the assay was immunoSEQ multiplex PCR. The data show under 150,000 clones, with 80% to 90% seen just once and 8% to 9% held by the top ten. The CDR3 totals 13 residues. Germline CDR1 GTSNPN, CDR2 SVGIG (reference sequence). V was trimmed by 8 bases and J by 10 bases, leaving 20 bases between them. This chain joins TRBV30 and TRBJ1-4; D may be TRBD1 (5 bases). Sequenced input: peripheral blood. This clonotype originated in a human donor with acute or convalescent COVID-19. The donor label of this sample is uncertain. This CDR3 reads CAGGGTGSGKLFF. The CDR3 DNA reads TGTGCCGGCGGGGGGACCGGCTCAGGAAAACTGTTTTTT.